The TCR beta chain under discussion was sequenced for a study of T-cell memory formation after mild COVID-19. Overall study findings and caveats: Most CD4+ clones that shrank were in CM and EM, while CD8+ ones turned up in EMRA. What remained unconfirmed was the SARS-CoV-2 specificity of second-wave clones peaking on day 37. Cross-reactive memory apparently joined, as some responding clones appeared in pre-infection memory.

A note on this clonotype: Its antigen is still unknown.

Employing constant-segment primers, 5'RACE generated TCR alpha and TCR beta cDNA libraries bearing sample barcodes and UMIs. TCRdb analysed the 5' RACE reads with MiXCR anew, one entry per CDR3 protein. The sample consists of about 110,000 distinct CDR3 sequences, 12% of them appearing once. The clonotype comes from an adult woman who had mild COVID-19 (a few samples of this study predate the infection). Cell type and time point are not known. The source material was PBMCs or a T cell subset sorted from them (not recorded which).

CDR3 sequence reads: CSVGLVTSTDTQYF. The CDR3 DNA is TGCAGCGTGGGTCTGGTAACTAGTACAGATACGCAGTATTTT. V is TRBV29-1 and J is TRBJ2-3; D might be TRBD2 (5 bases). The germline CDR1 and CDR2 sequences are SQVTM and ANQGSEA. CDR3 length equals 14 residues. Trimming cost V 6 bases and J 3 bases, with 16 bases left between them.